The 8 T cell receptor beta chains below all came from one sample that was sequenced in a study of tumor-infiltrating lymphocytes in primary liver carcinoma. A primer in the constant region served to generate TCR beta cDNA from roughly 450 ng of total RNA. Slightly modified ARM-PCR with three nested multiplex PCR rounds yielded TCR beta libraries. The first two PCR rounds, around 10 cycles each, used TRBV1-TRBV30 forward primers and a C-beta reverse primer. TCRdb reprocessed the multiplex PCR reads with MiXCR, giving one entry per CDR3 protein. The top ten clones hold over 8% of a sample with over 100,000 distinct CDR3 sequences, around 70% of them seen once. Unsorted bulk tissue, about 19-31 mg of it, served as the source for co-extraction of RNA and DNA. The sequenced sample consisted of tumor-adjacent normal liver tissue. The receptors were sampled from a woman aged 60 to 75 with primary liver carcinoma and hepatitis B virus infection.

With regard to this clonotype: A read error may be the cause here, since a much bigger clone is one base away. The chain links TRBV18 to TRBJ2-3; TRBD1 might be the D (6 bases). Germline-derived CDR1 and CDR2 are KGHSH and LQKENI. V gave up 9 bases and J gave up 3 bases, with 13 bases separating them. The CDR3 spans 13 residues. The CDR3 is CARSGQGTDTQYF. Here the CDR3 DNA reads TGTGCCAGATCAGGTCAGGGGACAGATACGCAGTATTTT.

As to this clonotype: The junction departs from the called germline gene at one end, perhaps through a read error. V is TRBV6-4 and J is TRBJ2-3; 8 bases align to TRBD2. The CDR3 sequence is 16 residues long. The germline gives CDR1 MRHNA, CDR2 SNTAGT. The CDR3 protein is CASSDVAGWSTDMQYF. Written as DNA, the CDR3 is TGTGCCAGCAGTGACGTAGCGGGATGGTCCACAGATATGCAGTATTTC.

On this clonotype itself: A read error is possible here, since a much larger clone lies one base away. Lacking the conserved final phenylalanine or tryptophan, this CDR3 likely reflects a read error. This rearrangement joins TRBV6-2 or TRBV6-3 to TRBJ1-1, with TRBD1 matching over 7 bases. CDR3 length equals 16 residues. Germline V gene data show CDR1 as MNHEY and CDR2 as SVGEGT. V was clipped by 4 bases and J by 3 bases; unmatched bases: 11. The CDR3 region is CASSFSFGQGDTEAFS. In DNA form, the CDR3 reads TGTGCCAGCAGTTTTAGTTTCGGGCAGGGGGACACTGAAGCTTTCTCT.

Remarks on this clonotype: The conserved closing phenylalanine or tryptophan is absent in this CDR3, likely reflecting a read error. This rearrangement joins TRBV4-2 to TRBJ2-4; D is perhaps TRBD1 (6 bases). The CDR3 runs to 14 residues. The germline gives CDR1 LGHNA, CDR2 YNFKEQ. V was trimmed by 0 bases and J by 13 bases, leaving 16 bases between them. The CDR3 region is CASSQDFTGCIQYL. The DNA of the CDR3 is TGTGCCAGCAGCCAAGATTTTACAGGGTGCATCCAGTACTTA.

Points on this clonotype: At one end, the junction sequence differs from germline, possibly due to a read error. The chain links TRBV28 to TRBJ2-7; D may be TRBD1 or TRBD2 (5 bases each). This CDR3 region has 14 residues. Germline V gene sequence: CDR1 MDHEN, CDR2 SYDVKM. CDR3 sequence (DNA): TGTGCCAGCAGGCTCGTCGGGGCCCGAGCCGAGCAGTATTTC. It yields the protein CASRLVGARAEQYF. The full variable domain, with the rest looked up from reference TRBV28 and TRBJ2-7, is DVKVTQSSRYLVKRTGEKVFLECVQDMDHENMFWYRQDPGLGLRLIYFSYDVKMKEKGDIPEGYSVSREKKERFSLILESASTNQTSMYLCASRLVGARAEQYFGPGTRLTVT.

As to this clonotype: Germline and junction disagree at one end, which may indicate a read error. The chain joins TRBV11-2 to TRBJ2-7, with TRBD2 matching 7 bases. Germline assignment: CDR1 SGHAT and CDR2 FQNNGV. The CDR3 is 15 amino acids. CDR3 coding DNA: TGTGCCTGCAGCTTAGATAGGGGACTACTCCCCGAGCAGTACTTC. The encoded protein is CACSLDRGLLPEQYF.

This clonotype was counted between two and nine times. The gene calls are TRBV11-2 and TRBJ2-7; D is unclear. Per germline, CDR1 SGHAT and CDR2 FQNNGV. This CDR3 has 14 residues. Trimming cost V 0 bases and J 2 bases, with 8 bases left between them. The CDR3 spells CASSLDRQAYEQYF. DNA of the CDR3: TGTGCCAGCAGCTTAGATCGACAAGCCTACGAGCAGTACTTC.

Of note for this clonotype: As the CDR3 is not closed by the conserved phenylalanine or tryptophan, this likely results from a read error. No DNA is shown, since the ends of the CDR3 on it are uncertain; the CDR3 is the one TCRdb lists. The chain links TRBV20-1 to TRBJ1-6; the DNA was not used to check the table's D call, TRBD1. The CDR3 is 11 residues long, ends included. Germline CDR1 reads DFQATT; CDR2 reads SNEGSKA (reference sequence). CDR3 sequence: CSAGTGQGASI.